These T cell receptor beta chains were read from a single sample in a study of CD8+ T cells in alopecia areata. Libraries were prepared by immunoSEQ multiplex PCR; TCRdb keeps only in-frame clonotypes and omits some of them. The sample includes fewer than 100,000 clones, around two fifths of them seen just once. Sequencing used CD4+ T cells sorted from blood. These receptors all come from a human donor with alopecia areata. CDR3s include the opening cysteine and the closing phenylalanine or tryptophan. The D gene is left open where the match is weak. Clone size is not always given. Where it is, it says once, few, many or a class for expanded clones.

j_gene	d_gene	v_gene	abundance	CDR3aa	CDR3nt
TRBJ2-1	.	TRBV9	few	CASSVERDNEQFF	TGTGCCAGCAGCGTAGAGAGGGACAATGAGCAGTTCTTC
TRBJ1-2	.	TRBV4-1	.	CASSQVVTGRGYTF	TGCGCCAGCAGCCAAGTAGTAACGGGCCGTGGCTACACCTTC
TRBJ2-5	.	TRBV29-1	few	CSVGSRAGETQYF	TGCAGCGTTGGATCCAGGGCTGGGGAGACCCAGTACTTC
TRBJ2-1	.	TRBV29-1	few	CSVAFEGYHNEQFF	TGCAGCGTTGCCTTTGAGGGGTATCACAATGAGCAGTTCTTC
TRBJ1-2	.	TRBV30	.	CAWKGAYGYTF	TGTGCCTGGAAGGGCGCCTATGGCTACACCTTC
TRBJ1-2	.	TRBV30	.	CAWSEGWYGYTF	TGTGCCTGGAGTGAGGGTTGGTATGGCTACACCTTC
TRBJ1-1	.	TRBV29-1	.	CSVAGRSGTEAFF	TGCAGCGTTGCAGGACGTTCGGGCACTGAAGCTTTCTTT
TRBJ2-5	.	TRBV28	.	CASSWETLGETQYF	TGTGCCAGCAGTTGGGAAACCCTAGGAGAGACCCAGTACTTC
TRBJ2-3	.	TRBV4-2	.	CASSQGLADTQYF	TGTGCCAGCAGCCAAGGATTAGCCGATACGCAGTATTTT
TRBJ2-3	TRBD1	TRBV7-2	.	CASSTDRATDTQYF	TGTGCCAGCAGCACGGACAGGGCCACAGATACGCAGTATTTT
TRBJ2-1	TRBD2	TRBV5-1	.	CASSIPSGSIGEQFF	TGCGCCAGCAGCATACCTAGCGGGAGTATAGGGGAGCAGTTCTTC
TRBJ2-1	.	TRBV19	few	CASSLAGYEQFF	TGTGCCAGTAGTCTGGCAGGGTATGAGCAGTTCTTC
TRBJ2-6	.	TRBV2	few	CATKPGANVLTF	TGTGCCACAAAGCCCGGGGCCAACGTCCTGACTTTC
TRBJ2-2	.	TRBV6-5	few	CASSYNTGELFF	TGTGCCAGCAGTTACAACACCGGGGAGCTGTTTTTT
TRBJ1-4	TRBD1	TRBV30	.	CAWASPKTGNEKLFF	TGTGCCTGGGCGTCGCCGAAGACAGGGAATGAAAAACTGTTTTTT
TRBJ2-7	TRBD1	TRBV11-2	.	CASSPISRQGTYEQYF	TGTGCCAGCAGCCCGATCTCGCGACAGGGCACCTACGAGCAGTACTTC
TRBJ2-5	.	TRBV28	few	CASSFGNPRQETQYF	TGTGCCAGCAGTTTTGGTAATCCTCGGCAAGAGACCCAGTACTTC
TRBJ2-1	TRBD2	TRBV29-1	few	CSFQLREGLGNEQFF	TGCAGCTTCCAATTGCGGGAGGGCCTAGGTAATGAGCAGTTCTTC
TRBJ2-7	.	TRBV29-1	few	CSVVKLDSNEQYF	TGCAGCGTAGTGAAACTGGACTCGAACGAGCAGTACTTC
TRBJ2-3	TRBD2	TRBV4-3	.	CASSQEASGSGYTQYF	TGCGCCAGCAGCCAAGAGGCTAGCGGGAGTGGTTATACGCAGTATTTT
TRBJ2-5	.	TRBV29-1	few	CSVEPPGFQETQYF	TGCAGCGTTGAACCTCCAGGGTTCCAAGAGACCCAGTACTTC
TRBJ2-3	TRBD1	TRBV28	.	CASRPGTGQTDTQYF	TGTGCCAGCAGGCCCGGGACAGGGCAAACAGATACGCAGTATTTT
TRBJ1-1	.	TRBV7-9	few	CASSDGQLMNTEAFF	TGTGCCAGCAGTGACGGACAACTCATGAACACTGAAGCTTTCTTT
TRBJ2-7	.	TRBV11-2	.	CASSLDLARSYEQYF	TGTGCCAGCAGCTTAGACCTAGCGAGGTCCTACGAGCAGTACTTC
TRBJ1-2	TRBD1	TRBV29-1	few	CSVGDRGLGYTF	TGCAGCGTTGGGGACAGGGGGCTTGGCTACACCTTC
TRBJ2-7	.	TRBV7-9	.	CASSLKVGEQYF	TGTGCCAGCAGCTTAAAAGTAGGCGAGCAGTACTTC
TRBJ2-5	TRBD2	TRBV7-2	.	CASSLDPAGGQETQYF	TGTGCCAGCAGCTTAGATCCGGCGGGGGGGCAAGAGACCCAGTACTTC
TRBJ1-2	.	TRBV7-9	.	CASSLGGRSTWDGYTF	TGTGCCAGCAGCTTAGGAGGTAGATCTACTTGGGACGGCTACACCTTC
TRBJ2-6	.	TRBV11-3	few	CASSLAGALSGANVLTF	TGTGCCAGCAGCTTGGCAGGGGCACTCTCTGGGGCCAACGTCCTGACTTTC
TRBJ2-7	.	TRBV4-1	.	CASSQARQSYEQYF	TGCGCCAGCAGCCAAGCTAGGCAGTCCTACGAGCAGTACTTC
TRBJ2-5	.	TRBV4-2	.	CASSHQQETQYF	TGTGCCAGCAGCCATCAACAAGAGACCCAGTACTTC
TRBJ2-1	.	TRBV5-1	.	CASSLGGYMDEQFF	TGCGCCAGCAGCTTGGGGGGGTACATGGATGAGCAGTTCTTC
TRBJ2-3	.	TRBV5-6	.	CASSLMGMGTQYF	TGTGCCAGCAGCTTGATGGGGATGGGTACGCAGTATTTT
TRBJ2-1	TRBD2	TRBV2	.	CASIGTSGRREQFF	TGTGCCAGCATTGGGACTAGCGGGAGACGGGAGCAGTTCTTC
TRBJ1-1	.	TRBV29-1	.	CSVARPRENTEAFF	TGCAGCGTTGCCAGGCCCAGAGAGAACACTGAAGCTTTCTTT
TRBJ2-7	.	TRBV29-1	many	CSLRPCGEYF	TGCAGCTTAAGACCCTGCGGAGAGTACTTC
TRBJ2-1	.	TRBV18	.	CASSPLQYNEQFF	TGTGCCAGCTCACCGCTACAGTACAATGAGCAGTTCTTC
TRBJ1-2	.	TRBV10-3	.	CAISELKGGGGYTF	TGTGCCATCAGTGAACTAAAAGGTGGTGGTGGCTACACCTTC
TRBJ2-4	.	TRBV18	.	CASSPPAVGIQYF	TGTGCCAGCTCACCACCTGCCGTGGGCATTCAGTACTTC
TRBJ2-1	.	TRBV6-6	.	CASSYSFNEQFF	TGTGCCAGCAGTTACTCCTTCAATGAGCAGTTCTTC
TRBJ2-5	TRBD1	TRBV5-6	.	CASSLGTGRETQYF	TGTGCCAGCAGCCTTGGGACAGGGAGAGAGACCCAGTACTTC
TRBJ1-2	TRBD1	TRBV2	.	CASSGDRADYGYTF	TGTGCCAGCAGTGGGGACAGGGCGGACTATGGCTACACCTTC
TRBJ2-2	.	TRBV2	many	CASRPNTGELFF	TGTGCCAGCAGACCGAACACCGGGGAGCTGTTTTTT
TRBJ1-1	.	TRBV30	.	CAWGPWGLNTEAFF	TGTGCCTGGGGGCCTTGGGGGTTGAACACTGAAGCTTTCTTT
TRBJ1-2	.	TRBV30	.	CAWSALGNYGYTF	TGTGCCTGGAGCGCGCTGGGGAACTATGGCTACACCTTC
TRBJ1-2	.	TRBV29-1	.	CSVGQVANYGYTF	TGCAGCGTTGGACAGGTGGCTAACTATGGCTACACCTTC
TRBJ2-7	.	TRBV27	few	CASSFHPGSHEQYF	TGTGCCAGCAGTTTTCATCCGGGGAGTCACGAGCAGTACTTC
TRBJ1-4	.	TRBV11-2	.	CASTPDSGGVKKLFF	TGTGCCAGCACCCCCGACTCCGGCGGGGTTAAAAAACTGTTTTTT
TRBJ2-5	TRBD2	TRBV28	few	CASSPQLAGAQETQYF	TGTGCCAGCAGTCCCCAGCTAGCGGGGGCACAAGAGACCCAGTACTTC
TRBJ1-1	.	TRBV7-2	.	CASSLERGSTEAFF	TGTGCCAGCAGCTTAGAGAGGGGGTCCACTGAAGCTTTCTTT
TRBJ2-7	.	TRBV7-9	few	CASSLQGYEQYF	TGTGCCAGCAGCTTACAGGGCTACGAGCAGTACTTC
TRBJ1-1	.	TRBV29-1	.	CSAGVTGAAEAFF	TGCAGCGCCGGGGTGACGGGGGCAGCTGAAGCTTTCTTT
TRBJ1-3	.	TRBV29-1	.	CSVGGPSGNTIYF	TGCAGCGTCGGGGGGCCTTCTGGAAACACCATATATTTT
TRBJ1-5	.	TRBV7-2	.	CASSLTGNQPQHF	TGTGCCAGCAGCTTAACAGGGAACCAGCCCCAGCATTTT
TRBJ2-7	.	TRBV29-1	few	CSVEARREIDEQYF	TGCAGCGTTGAAGCACGGAGGGAAATAGACGAGCAGTACTTC
TRBJ2-7	TRBD1	TRBV29-1	few	CSVDGTAYEQYF	TGCAGCGTTGATGGGACAGCCTACGAGCAGTACTTC
TRBJ2-4	.	TRBV5-6	.	CASSTGRGNIQYF	TGTGCCAGCAGCACGGGGCGCGGAAACATTCAGTACTTC
TRBJ1-5	.	TRBV29-1	once	CSTSGEGQPQHF	TGCAGCACAAGCGGGGAAGGGCAGCCCCAGCATTTT